Listed below are T cell receptor beta chains from one sample, sequenced in a study of blood T cell repertoires in COVID-19. Method: immunoSEQ multiplex PCR; TCRdb's copy keeps in-frame clones and lacks some. This sample yields approximately 250,000 clones, of which about 84% are seen a single time; approximately 6% belongs to the top ten. The sample consisted of peripheral blood. All receptors derive from an elderly woman with COVID-19, enrolled during active disease. Both conserved end residues are part of each CDR3. A D gene is named only where the DNA matches it firmly. Size is omitted from some rows. Given values are once, few, many or a class for expanded clones.

size,V,D,J,DNA,CDR3
.,TRBV2,TRBD1,TRBJ1-3,TGTGCCAGCAGCGCACTGACAGGGGGCCTCGACACCATATATTTT,CASSALTGGLDTIYF
.,TRBV28,.,TRBJ1-1,TGTGCCAGCAGTTTGAGGGAAACTGAAGCTTTCTTT,CASSLRETEAFF
.,TRBV6-5,.,TRBJ2-1,TGTGCCAGCGCTTGGCGGGGTAGTTACAATGAGCAGTTCTTC,CASAWRGSYNEQFF
.,TRBV2,TRBD1,TRBJ1-2,TGTGCCAGCAACCGGGACAGGAGCTCCTATGGCTACACCTTC,CASNRDRSSYGYTF
.,TRBV7-6,TRBD1,TRBJ1-1,TGTGCCAGCAGCTCCCTGGCTACAGGGGCCCGCGGGAGGGACACTGAAGCTTTCTTT,CASSSLATGARGRDTEAFF
.,TRBV28,.,TRBJ2-6,TGTGCCAGCAGTTTAATTGCAGGGGCCAATGGGGCCAACGTCCTGACTTTC,CASSLIAGANGANVLTF
.,TRBV5-1,TRBD2,TRBJ2-5,TGCGCCAGCAGCTTGGTTCCAGCGGGGGGGTTTAGTGAGACCCAGTACTTC,CASSLVPAGGFSETQYF
.,TRBV27,.,TRBJ1-2,TGTGCCAGCAGAACCACGGGGGGCTATGGCTACACCTTC,CASRTTGGYGYTF
.,TRBV5-5,.,TRBJ1-1,TGTGCCAGCAGCTTGGTGGCAAATGTGGCCACTGAAGCTTTCTTT,CASSLVANVATEAFF
.,TRBV24-1,TRBD1,TRBJ1-1,TGTGCCACCAGTGACACGCCGGGACAGGGAGGCACTGAAGCTTTCTTT,CATSDTPGQGGTEAFF
once,TRBV6-2/TRBV6-3,.,TRBJ2-7,TGTGCCAGCAGTTACGGACAGTTCTACGAGCAGTACTTC,CASSYGQFYEQYF
few,TRBV5-1,.,TRBJ1-2,TGCGCCAGCAGCTTGGACAGTGCCTATGGCTACACCTTC,CASSLDSAYGYTF
.,TRBV28,TRBD1,TRBJ1-6,TGTGCCACCCATTACACAGGGGGAGGGTTGGATTCACTCCTCCACTTT,CATHYTGGGLDSLLHF
few,TRBV5-5,TRBD1,TRBJ1-3,TGTGCCAGCAGCTTGGTGGGTGTCCAGGGGGCTGGCGGAAACACCATATATTTT,CASSLVGVQGAGGNTIYF
.,TRBV25-1,.,TRBJ1-6,TGTGCCAGCAGTGGACGGGAATACTCCTATAATTCACCCCTCCACTTT,CASSGREYSYNSPLHF
.,TRBV25-1,.,TRBJ2-2,TGTGCCAGCAGTGGGACTAACACCGGGGAGCTGTTTTTT,CASSGTNTGELFF
.,TRBV3-1/TRBV3-2,.,TRBJ2-2,TGTGCCAGCAGCCAACCCAGGGGGGTTAGTACCGGGGAGCTGTTTTTT,CASSQPRGVSTGELFF
.,TRBV28,.,TRBJ1-2,TGTGCCAGCAGTTCAGCGATGGAGTTGTTTAACTATGGCTACACCTTC,CASSSAMELFNYGYTF
.,TRBV6-6,TRBD1,TRBJ1-5,TGTGCCAGCAGTTACGGAGACAGGGTCCAGCCCCAGCATTTT,CASSYGDRVQPQHF
few,TRBV27,TRBD2,TRBJ2-2,TGTGCCAGCAATCCGCGGGGGGGGAAGAACACCGGGGAGCTGTTTTTT,CASNPRGGKNTGELFF
.,TRBV10-3,.,TRBJ1-2,TGTGCCATCAGTGAGAGGGGTCAGGGCTATGGCTACACCTTC,CAISERGQGYGYTF
once,TRBV19,.,TRBJ1-3,TGTGCCAGTAGTCGAACTGCTACCGTCTCTGGAAACACCATATATTTT,CASSRTATVSGNTIYF